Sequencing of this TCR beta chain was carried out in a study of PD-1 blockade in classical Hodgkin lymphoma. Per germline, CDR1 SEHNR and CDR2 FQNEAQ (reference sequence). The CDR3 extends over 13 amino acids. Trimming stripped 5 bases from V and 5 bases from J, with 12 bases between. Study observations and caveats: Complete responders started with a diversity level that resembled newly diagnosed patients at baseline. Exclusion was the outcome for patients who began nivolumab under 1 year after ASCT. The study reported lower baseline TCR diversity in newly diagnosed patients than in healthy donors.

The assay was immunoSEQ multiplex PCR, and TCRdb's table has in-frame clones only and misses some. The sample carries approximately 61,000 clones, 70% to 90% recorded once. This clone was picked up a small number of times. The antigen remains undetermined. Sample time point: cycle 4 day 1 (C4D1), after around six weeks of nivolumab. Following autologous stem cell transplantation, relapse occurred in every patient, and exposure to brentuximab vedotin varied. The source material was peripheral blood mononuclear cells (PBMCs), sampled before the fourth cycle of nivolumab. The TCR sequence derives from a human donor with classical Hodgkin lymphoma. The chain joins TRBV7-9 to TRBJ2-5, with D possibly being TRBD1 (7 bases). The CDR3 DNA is TGTGCCAGCAGCAAAGCAGGGGGGGAGACCCAGTACTTC. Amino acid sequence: CASSKAGGETQYF.